Below are 17 T cell receptor beta chains sequenced from a single sample in a study of beta chain features in type 1 diabetes. The sequenced template was cDNA made from the entire isolated RNA. The assay was immunoSEQ multiplex PCR, and TCRdb's table has in-frame clones only and misses some. The sample comprises some 180,000 clones, roughly an eighth of which are singletons, and 0.62% rests with the top ten. Source material: central memory CD4+ T cells from blood. The receptors stem from a woman aged 18-30 years in good health.

This chain connects TRBV9 to TRBJ2-3, with D unclear. This CDR3 has 15 amino acids. Germline V gene lookup returns CDR1 SGDLS and CDR2 YYNGEE. The V end was cut by 0 bases, the J end by 2 bases, with 10 bases between. The CDR3 protein is CASSVGARFTDTQYF. CDR3 DNA sequence: TGTGCCAGCAGCGTAGGGGCCCGGTTCACAGATACGCAGTATTTT. Together with reference TRBV9 and TRBJ2-3, the CDR3 gives the full variable domain: DSGVTQTPKHLITATGQRVTLRCSPRSGDLSVYWYQQSLDQGLQFLIQYYNGEERAKGNILERFSAQQFPDLHSELNLSSLELGDSALYFCASSVGARFTDTQYFGPGTRLTVL.

This clone was detected only a few times. The genes are TRBV18 and TRBJ2-5; D might be TRBD2 (5 bases). There are 13 residues in the CDR3. Per germline, CDR1 KGHSH and CDR2 LQKENI. V was cut by 5 bases and J by 5 bases, with 12 bases left in between. The CDR3 coding sequence is TGTGCCAGCTCAGCGGGCTTAGGGGAGACCCAGTACTTC. Translated: CASSAGLGETQYF.

This clone was seen more than once but under ten times. This chain joins TRBV28 and TRBJ2-7, with TRBD1 matching over 8 bases. From germline, CDR1 is MDHEN and CDR2 SYDVKM. CDR3 length: 13 amino acids. The junction had 6 bases not matched to a gene; V was cut back by 5 bases and J by 6 bases. The CDR3 coding sequence is TGTGCCAGCAGTAGGGACAGGCGGATCGAGCAGTACTTC. Translated, it gives CASSRDRRIEQYF.

This clone was seen a few times. The V gene is TRBV6-1, the J gene TRBJ1-2, with D hard to call. Per germline, CDR1 MNHNS and CDR2 SASEGT. V lost 6 bases and J lost 4, with 18 bases in between. This CDR3 spans 15 amino acids. The CDR3 DNA is TGTGCCAGCAGAGCTGACTTTTCCAAGGCCTATGGCTACACCTTC. This codes for CASRADFSKAYGYTF.

This clone was counted a few times. This chain uses TRBV29-1 with TRBJ2-6, with 7 bases that match TRBD1. CDR3 length equals 14 residues. V lost 3 bases to trimming and J lost 2 bases; unmatched junction nucleotides: 1. Germline CDR1 is SQVTM and CDR2 is ANQGSEA. CDR3 DNA sequence: TGCAGCGTTGAGACAGGGACTGGGGCCAACGTCCTGACTTTC. Protein sequence: CSVETGTGANVLTF.

This clone appeared a few times. In DNA form, the CDR3 reads TGTGCCAGCTCACCACGGGAGACGAGGTACGAGCAGTACTTC. Translated: CASSPRETRYEQYF. The genes are TRBV18 and TRBJ2-7; D perhaps matches TRBD2 (5 bases). The V and J ends lost 1 base and 4 bases respectively, with 11 bases between them. CDR3 length: 14 residues. Germline-derived CDR1 and CDR2 are KGHSH and LQKENI.

The chain combines TRBV19 with TRBJ2-1; 11 bases match TRBD2. The germline gives CDR1 LNHDA, CDR2 SQIVND (reference sequence). The CDR3 sequence is 16 residues long. J gave up 6 bases and V 6 bases, and 10 bases lay outside the gene matches. CDR3 in amino acids: CASSPGGSGRVNEQFF. The CDR3 DNA follows: TGTGCCAGTAGCCCCGGGGGTAGCGGGAGGGTCAATGAGCAGTTCTTC.

This clone was counted only a few times. V usage is TRBV7-9 and J usage is TRBJ2-2, with a weak D call TRBD1 (5 bases). This CDR3 is 16 amino acids long. Trimming left V 2 bases short and J 4 bases short, with 14 bases between. Germline V gene data show CDR1 as SEHNR and CDR2 as FQNEAQ (reference sequence). The CDR3 coding sequence is TGTGCCAGCAGCTTAAGGGGCGATGAAGGCACCGGGGAGCTGTTTTTT. Translation gives CASSLRGDEGTGELFF. Drawing the rest from reference TRBV7-9 and TRBJ2-2, the complete variable domain is DTGVSQNPRHKITKRGQNVTFRCDPISEHNRLYWYRQTLGQGPEFLTYFQNEAQLEKSRLLSDRFSAERPKGSFSTLEIQRTEQGDSAMYLCASSLRGDEGTGELFFGEGSRLTVL.

The chain couples TRBV18 to TRBJ2-3; 9 bases align to TRBD1. The CDR3 has 15 amino acids. Per the germline V gene, CDR1 is KGHSH and CDR2 is LQKENI. Trimming took 2 bases from V and 3 from J; bases not matched to a gene: 3. This chain's CDR3 is CASSPIGQGTDTQYF. CDR3 nucleotides: TGTGCCAGCTCACCAATAGGACAGGGGACAGATACGCAGTATTTT.

This clone was detected only a few times. CDR3 region: CASSFFSGRGEQYF. The CDR3 nucleotides read TGTGCCAGCAGCTTTTTTAGCGGGAGGGGCGAGCAGTACTTC. The genes are TRBV7-9 and TRBJ2-7, with 11 nucleotides matching TRBD2. Germline-derived CDR1 and CDR2 are SEHNR and FQNEAQ (reference sequence). Unmatched junction bases numbered 4, after V lost 3 bases and J lost 6 bases. This CDR3 comprises 14 residues.

This chain links TRBV9 with TRBJ1-1; possible D gene TRBD1, 5 bases. V was trimmed by 5 bases and J by 1 base, leaving 15 bases between them. Germline lookup yields CDR1 SGDLS and CDR2 YYNGEE. CDR3 length: 15 residues. The CDR3: CASRKQGSQNTEAFF. Here the CDR3 DNA reads TGTGCCAGCAGAAAGCAGGGATCGCAGAACACTGAAGCTTTCTTT.

V gene TRBV9 combines with J gene TRBJ1-3, with D unclear. V was cut by 3 bases and J by 2 bases, with 18 bases left in between. The CDR3 runs to 17 residues. CDR1 is SGDLS and CDR2 is YYNGEE in the germline V gene. The CDR3 nucleotides read TGTGCCAGCAGCGCCAGCTTTCCGGGAGGACCTGGAAACACCATATATTTT. Translation gives CASSASFPGGPGNTIYF.

The chain has TRBV29-1 and TRBJ1-1; D unclear. The germline V gene has CDR1 SQVTM and CDR2 ANQGSEA. V was pared by 8 bases and J by 3 bases, with 16 bases between. CDR3 length: 13 residues. Written as DNA, the CDR3 is TGCAGCCTCAAGTCGCGGATGGACACTGAAGCTTTCTTT. Protein sequence: CSLKSRMDTEAFF.

This clone was seen more than once but under ten times. The rearrangement joins TRBV10-2 to TRBJ2-5; the match to TRBD1 covers 7 bases. This CDR3 has 12 amino acids. Per germline, CDR1 WSHSY and CDR2 SAAADI. Trimming removed 8 bases from V and 2 bases from J; junction bases left unmatched: 2. The CDR3 nucleotides are TGCGCCAGCGGGACAGCTCAAGAGACCCAGTACTTC. Translation gives CASGTAQETQYF.

The rearrangement uses TRBV6-1 and TRBJ1-3; the D gene is possibly TRBD1 (6 bases). Germline lookup yields CDR1 MNHNS and CDR2 SASEGT. This CDR3 contains 14 residues. Trimming removed 6 bases from V and 0 bases from J, with 9 bases in between. The CDR3, as DNA: TGTGCCAGCAGGGGACAAGCCTCTGGAAACACCATATATTTT. The encoded protein is CASRGQASGNTIYF.

Points on this clone: The junction differs from germline at one of its ends, possibly a read error. The rearrangement uses TRBV5-4 and TRBJ1-4, with TRBD1 identical over 7 bases. This CDR3 comprises 15 residues. Germline lookup yields CDR1 SGHNT and CDR2 YYREEE (reference sequence). CDR3 sequence: CASSAQQGTSEKLFF. The CDR3, as DNA: TGTGCCAGCAGCGCACAACAGGGGACTAGTGAAAAACTGTTTTTT. The full variable domain, completed using reference TRBV5-4 and TRBJ1-4, is ETGVTQSPTHLIKTRGQQVTLRCSSQSGHNTVSWYQQALGQGPQFIFQYYREEENGRGNFPPRFSGLQFPNYSSELNVNALELDDSALYLCASSAQQGTSEKLFFGSGTQLSVL.

A few counts support this clone. The rearrangement joins TRBV6-5 to TRBJ1-1, with 8 nucleotides matching TRBD1. Germline values: CDR1 MNHEY, CDR2 SVGAGI. The CDR3 is 14 residues long. Trimming took 6 bases from V and 0 from J; bases not matched to a gene: 3. As DNA, the CDR3 is TGTGCCAGCAGCATGGACAGGGTGAACACTGAAGCTTTCTTT. It translates to CASSMDRVNTEAFF.